This entry is about one T cell receptor (beta chain). Its antigen remains unknown. This entry comes from a study of OX40 agonist ivuxolimab in advanced cancers. Whole-study context: Ivuxolimab, which is an agonistic anti-OX40 (CD134) antibody, was administered to the patients. Partial response was recorded in three patients: one hepatocellular carcinoma and two cutaneous melanoma cases.

Data came from immunoSEQ multiplex PCR; TCRdb stores just in-frame clones and leaves some out. The sample yields tens of thousands of clones, 85% to 90% seen once. Study results and limitations: At doses 0.1 to 3.0 mg/kg, CD4+ and CD8+ clones expanded.

V shed 1 base and J shed 3 bases, with 14 bases lying between them. Per the germline V gene, CDR1 is SGHDT and CDR2 is YYEEEE. The CDR3 is 16 amino acids. This TCR derives from an adult with an advanced solid tumor such as melanoma, head and neck, liver or kidney cancer. The source material was CD4+ or CD8+ T cells sorted from blood, sampled in a trial of the OX40 agonist ivuxolimab. V gene TRBV5-6 combines with J gene TRBJ1-3; D perhaps matches TRBD1 (5 bases). The CDR3: CASSLSGGGVGNTIYF. In DNA, the CDR3 is TGTGCCAGCAGCTTGTCAGGAGGAGGGGTTGGAAACACCATATATTTT.